The clone carrying this T cell receptor beta chain was seen more than once but under ten times. Its specificity is not known. This sample was included in a study of cytomegalovirus exposure and HLA in healthy donors. The wider study: Earlier sequencing of some 180 million T cells yielded approximately 120 million unique TCR beta sequences.

CDR1 is LNHNV, CDR2 YYDKDF, per germline (reference sequence). The CDR3 is 17 residues long. With 5 bases clipped from V and 8 bases from J, the junction kept 17 bases outside the gene matches. Amplification used 60 Vbeta primers and 13 Jbeta primers. TCRdb keeps only in-frame clones here, not all; method: immunoSEQ multiplex PCR. Altogether a few hundred thousand clones are present, approximately 82% being singletons, with the ten largest covering approximately 8.4%. Whole-study findings and limits: Reportedly, HLA-A and HLA-B alleles of most subjects were accurately predicted from TCR beta.

The TCR originated in a woman in her sixties or seventies in good health and CMV-seropositive. The specimen was PBMCs. The chain joins TRBV15 to TRBJ2-1, with 8 positions matching TRBD2. CDR3 protein: CATSATGGATVRDEQFF. The CDR3 coding sequence is TGTGCCACCAGCGCTACCGGGGGGGCGACAGTTAGGGATGAGCAGTTCTTC.